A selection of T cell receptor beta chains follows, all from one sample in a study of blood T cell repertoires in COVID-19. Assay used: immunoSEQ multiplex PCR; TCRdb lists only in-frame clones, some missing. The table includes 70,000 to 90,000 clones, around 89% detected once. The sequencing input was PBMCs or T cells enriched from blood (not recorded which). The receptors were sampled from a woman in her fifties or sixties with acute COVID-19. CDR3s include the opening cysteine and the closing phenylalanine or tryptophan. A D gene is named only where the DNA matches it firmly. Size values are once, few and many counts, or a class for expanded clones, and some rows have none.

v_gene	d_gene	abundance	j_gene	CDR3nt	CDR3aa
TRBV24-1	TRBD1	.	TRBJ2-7	TGTGCCACCAGTGATTCGGGACAGGGTTCCTACGAGCAGTACTTC	CATSDSGQGSYEQYF
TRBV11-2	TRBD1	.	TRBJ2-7	TGTGCCAGCAGCTTAGGTAACAGGGGGCCAGTCTACGAGCAGTACTTC	CASSLGNRGPVYEQYF
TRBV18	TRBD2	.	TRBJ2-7	TGTGCCAGCTCACCACGGACTAGCGGGAGTCACGACGAGCAGTACTTC	CASSPRTSGSHDEQYF
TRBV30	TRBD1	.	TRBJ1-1	TGTGCCTGGAGTGTACAGGGGGCAGAAGCTTTCTTT	CAWSVQGAEAFF
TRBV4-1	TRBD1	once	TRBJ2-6	TGCGCCAGCAGCCTCAGGACAGGGGACTCTGGGGCCAACGTCCTGACTTTC	CASSLRTGDSGANVLTF
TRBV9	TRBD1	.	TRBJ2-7	TGTGCCAGCAGCGCCTGGGACAGGGGATCCTACGAGCAGTACTTC	CASSAWDRGSYEQYF
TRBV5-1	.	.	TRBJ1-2	TGCGCCAGCAGCCCTGGAGGGCAGGGAAGTTATGGCTACACCTTC	CASSPGGQGSYGYTF
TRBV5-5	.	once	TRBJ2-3	TGTGCCAGCAGCTGGGCAGGGGAGAGCACAGATACGCAGTATTTT	CASSWAGESTDTQYF
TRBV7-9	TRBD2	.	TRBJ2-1	TGTGCCAGCAGCTTTCCAGGCGGGAGGGGGGACAATGAGCAGTTCTTC	CASSFPGGRGDNEQFF
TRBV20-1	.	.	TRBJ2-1	TGCAGTGCTAGATCCGGGTATGAGCAGTTCTTC	CSARSGYEQFF
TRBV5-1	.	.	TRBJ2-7	TGCGCCAGCGCCGGGACTTCGTGGGCCTACGAGCAGTACTTC	CASAGTSWAYEQYF
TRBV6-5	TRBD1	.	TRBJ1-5	TGTGCCAGCACCCTAGACAGGGGGAATCTACCCCAGCATTTT	CASTLDRGNLPQHF
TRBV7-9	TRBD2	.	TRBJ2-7	TGTGCCAGCAGCTTAGGACTAGCGGGGGTCTCCTACGAGCAGTACTTC	CASSLGLAGVSYEQYF
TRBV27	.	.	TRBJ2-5	TGTGCCAGCAGTTTATTAGCCCAAGAGACCCAGTACTTC	CASSLLAQETQYF
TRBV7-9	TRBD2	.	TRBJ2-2	TGTGCCAGCAGCATTCGAGCGGGGGTGAACACCGGGGAGCTGTTTTTT	CASSIRAGVNTGELFF
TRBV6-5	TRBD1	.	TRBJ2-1	TGTGCCAGCAGCCTCACAGGGGACCCCTACAATGAGCAGTTCTTC	CASSLTGDPYNEQFF
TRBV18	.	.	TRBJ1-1	TGTGCCAGCTCACCGGACTCGGGAATGACTGAAGCTTTCTTT	CASSPDSGMTEAFF
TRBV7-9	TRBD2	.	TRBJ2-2	TGTGCCAGCAGCTCGGGACTAGCGGGAAAGAACACCGGGGAGCTGTTTTTT	CASSSGLAGKNTGELFF
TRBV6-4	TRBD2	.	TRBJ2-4	TGTGCCACCCAGGGTTGGTCGCGGGAGGGGGAAAACATTCAGTACTTC	CATQGWSREGENIQYF
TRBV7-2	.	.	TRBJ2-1	TGTGCCAGCAGCTTAGGGCTCCAATCCTACAATGAGCAGTTCTTC	CASSLGLQSYNEQFF
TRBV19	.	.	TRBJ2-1	TGTGCCAGTAGTGCTGGACTGTACAATGAGCAGTTCTTC	CASSAGLYNEQFF
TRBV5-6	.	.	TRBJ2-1	TGTGCCAGCAGCTTCCCACTAGCAGATTACAATGAGCAGTTCTTC	CASSFPLADYNEQFF
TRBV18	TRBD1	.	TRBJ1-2	TGTGCCAGCTCACTTCAGGGGGGCTATGGCTACACCTTC	CASSLQGGYGYTF
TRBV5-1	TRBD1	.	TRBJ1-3	TGCGCCAGCAGCTTGACAGGGGATACTGGAAACACCATATATTTT	CASSLTGDTGNTIYF
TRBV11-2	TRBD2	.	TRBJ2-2	TGTGCCAGCAGCCTCCGACTAGCGGGAGGGCCGAACACCGGGGAGCTGTTTTTT	CASSLRLAGGPNTGELFF
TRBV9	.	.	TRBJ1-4	TGTGCCAGCAGCGTAGGGCCCGCTAATGAAAAACTGTTTTTT	CASSVGPANEKLFF
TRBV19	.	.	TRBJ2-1	TGTGCCAGTAGTGTGGGGGCCGGTGAGCAGTTCTTC	CASSVGAGEQFF
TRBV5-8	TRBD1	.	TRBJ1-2	TGTGCCAGCAGCTCAGACAGGGCCGGGGAGCGCTACACCTTC	CASSSDRAGERYTF
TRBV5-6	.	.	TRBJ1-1	TGTGCCAGCAGCCCTGGGGGGGGTCGAGCTTTCTTT	CASSPGGGRAFF
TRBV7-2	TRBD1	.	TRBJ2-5	TGTGCCAGCAGCTTAATGGGGACAGGGCAAGAGACCCAGTACTTC	CASSLMGTGQETQYF
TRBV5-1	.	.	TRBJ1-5	TGCGCCAGCAGCTTGGTGGCCTCTGGGGCGCCCCAGCATTTT	CASSLVASGAPQHF
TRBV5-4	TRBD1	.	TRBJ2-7	TGTGCCAGCAGCTTGGGTCGTCCGCGTCGAGAGGGGGCTGGCGCCTACGAGCAGTACTTC	CASSLGRPRREGAGAYEQYF
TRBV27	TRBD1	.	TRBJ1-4	TGTGCCAGCAGAAAGGACAGGGCTGCAACTAATGAAAAACTGTTTTTT	CASRKDRAATNEKLFF
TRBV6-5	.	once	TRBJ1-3	TGTGCCAGCAGTTACTCTTCCGTCCGCTCTGGAAACACCATATATTTT	CASSYSSVRSGNTIYF
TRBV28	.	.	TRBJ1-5	TGTGCCAGCAGGAGACAGGAGGTTGGTCAGCCCCAGCATTTT	CASRRQEVGQPQHF
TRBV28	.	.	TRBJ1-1	TGTGCCAGCAGTTTATTATCAACAACCGAAGCTTTCTTT	CASSLLSTTEAFF
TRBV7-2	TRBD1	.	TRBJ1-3	TGTGCCAGCAGCTTAGTGTTCCAGGGGGCAAACACCATATATTTT	CASSLVFQGANTIYF
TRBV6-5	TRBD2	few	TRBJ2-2	TGTGCCAGCACCCCTACTAGCGGGCCCGCCGGGGAGCTGTTTTTT	CASTPTSGPAGELFF
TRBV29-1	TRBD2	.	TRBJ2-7	TGCAGCGTGCTACGACTAGCGGGAGTTCACTACGAGCAGTACTTC	CSVLRLAGVHYEQYF
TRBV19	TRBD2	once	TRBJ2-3	TGTGCCAGCAAACCGGGACTAGCGGGAACAGATACGCAGTATTTT	CASKPGLAGTDTQYF
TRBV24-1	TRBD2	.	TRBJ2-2	TGTGCCACCAGTGATCACCTCTTAGCGGGATCCGGGGAGCTGTTTTTT	CATSDHLLAGSGELFF
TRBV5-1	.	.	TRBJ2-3	TGCGCCAGCAGCTTGGGTAGCGGACCCACCGATACGCAGTATTTT	CASSLGSGPTDTQYF
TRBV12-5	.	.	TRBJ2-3	TGTGCTAGTGGTTTAGGGGGAGGGGGCACAGATACGCAGTATTTT	CASGLGGGGTDTQYF